This T cell receptor (beta chain) derives from a study of blood T cell repertoires in COVID-19. The wider study: Acute-phase and convalescent COVID-19 samples originated in the United States, Italy and Spain. From T cells, B-cell-depleted T cells, or PBMCs came the material, which was cDNA or gDNA.

The CDR3 is 13 amino acids. V lost 1 base to trimming and J lost 8 bases, with 11 bases between them. In the authors' workflow: For nucleated cells, counts were estimated from reference gene primer amplification. Measured with immunoSEQ multiplex PCR; TCRdb has only the in-frame clones, and not every one. V, J and clone size were drawn from that table, and D and trimming were deduced from the DNA. Of approximately 52,000 clones listed, nearly 90% were seen once; the top ten hold around 5%. This clonotype was obtained from a man in his sixties with active COVID-19. The sample was peripheral blood. This chain uses TRBV12-3 or TRBV12-4 with TRBJ1-2, with D maybe TRBD1 (5 bases). The CDR3 nucleotides read TGTGCCAGCAGTTTAGTCGTAGGGGAAGGCTACACCTTC. It specifies CASSLVVGEGYTF.